Shown below are 12 T cell receptor beta chains from a single sample sequenced in a study of blood T cell repertoires in COVID-19. Clones were sequenced by immunoSEQ multiplex PCR, and TCRdb holds only the in-frame ones, with some missing. The sample lists about 180,000 clones; roughly 88% were seen once. Sequencing was done on a sample of peripheral blood. These TCRs come from a man between 60 and 75 years old with acute or convalescent COVID-19.

The rearrangement links TRBV6-4 to TRBJ2-2; D remains ambiguous. The CDR3 extends over 14 amino acids. The V gene's germline CDR1 is MRHNA and CDR2 SNTAGT. Trimming pared 4 bases from V and 2 bases from J, leaving 8 bases between. The CDR3 reads CASSAQINTGELFF. DNA of the CDR3: TGTGCCAGCAGTGCACAGATCAACACCGGGGAGCTGTTTTTT.

The rearrangement links TRBV18 to TRBJ2-3; a possible D gene is TRBD2 (5 bases). Germline V gene sequence: CDR1 KGHSH, CDR2 LQKENI. V was cut by 3 bases and J by 1 base, with 8 bases left in between. The CDR3 is 14 amino acids. Here the CDR3 DNA reads TGTGCCAGCTCACCTCCGGAGGGCACAGATACGCAGTATTTT. Translated: CASSPPEGTDTQYF.

The chain recombines TRBV27 with TRBJ1-1; 8 bases agree with TRBD1. From germline, CDR1 is MNHEY and CDR2 SMNVEV (reference sequence). The CDR3 length is 16 residues. J gave up 1 base and V 0 bases, and 4 bases lay outside the gene matches. DNA for the CDR3: TGTGCCAGCAGTTTATCGGCAGGGGGCAGGAACACTGAAGCTTTCTTT. Encoded protein: CASSLSAGGRNTEAFF.

V usage is TRBV18 and J usage is TRBJ2-5; perhaps TRBD2 as D (5 bases). The germline V gene has CDR1 KGHSH and CDR2 LQKENI. The V end was cut by 6 bases, the J end by 3 bases, with 11 bases between. The CDR3 has 13 amino acids. CDR3 loop: CASSWTREETQYF. The CDR3 DNA reads as TGTGCCAGCTCCTGGACTCGGGAAGAGACCCAGTACTTC.

The chain couples TRBV12-3 or TRBV12-4 to TRBJ1-1; the D is unclear. The CDR3 loop spans 13 amino acids. The V end was cut by 7 bases, the J end by 1 base, with 10 bases between. The CDR3 spells CASTTRENTEAFF. The DNA of the CDR3 is TGTGCCAGCACAACGCGTGAGAACACTGAAGCTTTCTTT.

The genes are TRBV7-2 and TRBJ2-5; maybe TRBD2 (5 bases). The CDR3 runs 15 residues. Germline V gene lookup returns CDR1 SGHTA and CDR2 FQGNSA. Trimming removed 0 bases at V and 1 base at J, with 9 bases between. The CDR3 nucleotides are TGTGCCAGCAGCTTAGCGCGGAGGCGCCAAGAGACCCAGTACTTC. As protein: CASSLARRRQETQYF.

This rearrangement joins TRBV3-1 (or the pseudogene TRBV3-2) to TRBJ2-1, with D unresolved. CDR3 length equals 14 residues. Trimming removed 3 bases from V and 3 bases from J, with 9 bases in between. CDR1 is LGHDT and CDR2 is YNNKEL in the germline V gene (reference sequence). The CDR3 loop is CASSHGGIYNEQFF. CDR3 DNA: TGTGCCAGCAGCCACGGCGGTATCTACAATGAGCAGTTCTTC.

This chain connects TRBV7-9 to TRBJ2-2; 7 nucleotides line up with TRBD2. CDR1 SEHNR and CDR2 FQNEAQ come from the germline V gene (reference sequence). This CDR3 is built from 15 residues. Germline trimming cut 3 bases from V and 7 bases from J; bases unmatched to any gene: 8. The CDR3 region has the DNA TGTGCCAGCAGCTTCTGGCGGGAGTTGGGCGGGGAGCTGTTTTTT. It codes for CASSFWRELGGELFF.

The chain has TRBV9 and TRBJ1-5; maybe TRBD1 (5 bases). CDR1 is SGDLS, CDR2 YYNGEE, per germline. Trimming shortened V by 0 bases and J by 4 bases, and 11 bases separated the two germline ends. The CDR3 length is 15 residues. The CDR3 region has the DNA TGTGCCAGCAGCGTAGGGGTGGGGCAAAATCAGCCCCAGCATTTT. This translates into CASSVGVGQNQPQHF. Drawing the rest from reference TRBV9 and TRBJ1-5, the complete variable domain is DSGVTQTPKHLITATGQRVTLRCSPRSGDLSVYWYQQSLDQGLQFLIQYYNGEERAKGNILERFSAQQFPDLHSELNLSSLELGDSALYFCASSVGVGQNQPQHFGDGTRLSIL.

The V gene is TRBV9, the J gene TRBJ2-2; 7 bases are shared with TRBD2. The V gene's germline CDR1 is SGDLS and CDR2 YYNGEE. The V segment lost 3 bases and the J segment 2 bases; nucleotides outside the gene matches: 10. CDR3 length: 17 residues. DNA for the CDR3: TGTGCCAGCAGCGCCGGTAACCCTAGCGGAAACACCGGGGAGCTGTTTTTT. It specifies CASSAGNPSGNTGELFF.

This clone was recorded once. This chain joins TRBV19 and TRBJ1-5; possible D gene TRBD1, 6 bases. Trimming pared 6 bases from V and 2 bases from J, leaving 17 bases between. The CDR3 length is 16 residues. CDR1 is LNHDA, CDR2 SQIVND, per germline (reference sequence). The CDR3 DNA follows: TGTGCCAGTAGCCCCCCGGGGACAATAGGCAATCAGCCCCAGCATTTT. Protein: CASSPPGTIGNQPQHF.

The chain is built from TRBV28 and TRBJ1-1, with TRBD1 identical over 8 bases. The germline gives CDR1 MDHEN, CDR2 SYDVKM. The CDR3 sequence is 13 residues long. The V segment lost 10 bases and the J segment 9 bases; nucleotides outside the gene matches: 13. CDR3 DNA: TGTGCCATCATTCACCCGGGACAGGCGCAAGCTTTCTTT. Amino acids: CAIIHPGQAQAFF.